Within the sample, the clone carrying this TCR beta chain is medium-sized. Antigen: not known. TCRdb independently ran MiXCR on the 5' RACE reads; one entry per CDR3 protein. This table has fewer than 110,000 distinct CDR3 sequences, approximately 15% appearing once. The data were taken from a study of T-cell memory formation after mild COVID-19. The CDR3 is made up of 12 amino acids. CDR1 is MNHEY and CDR2 is SVGEGT in the germline V gene. Trimming shortened V by 7 bases and J by 4 bases, and 11 bases separated the two germline ends. The study, taken as a whole, reports: The SARS-CoV-2 specificity of second-wave clones reaching peak at day 37 remained unverified.

The source material was PBMCs or a T cell subset sorted from them (not recorded which). V gene TRBV6-2 or TRBV6-3 combines with J gene TRBJ2-7; either TRBD1 or TRBD2 may fit D (6 bases each). This clonotype was obtained from a man younger than 35 who had mild COVID-19 (a few samples of this study predate the infection). Cell type and time point are not known. CDR3 nucleotide sequence: TGTGCCAGCATCGGGGGCGAATACGAGCAGTACTTC. This codes for CASIGGEYEQYF.